The T cell receptor (beta chain) described here comes from a study of response to subunit inactivated influenza vaccine. Trimming removed 3 bases from V and 6 bases from J; junction bases left unmatched: 4. The CDR3 runs to 13 residues. This clonotype has just a few counts. Its antigen is currently unknown. TCRdb recomputed calls from the RT-PCR reads with MiXCR, one row per CDR3 protein. This sample carries about 800,000 distinct CDR3 sequences, 21% of them seen once, and the ten largest clones take approximately 10%. General study findings and limits: A suggestion made by the authors is that each seasonal influenza vaccination recruits few new T cells.

Here the sequenced sample was PBMCs from blood, taken roughly 5 days after vaccination. The source of this sequence is a man between 50 and 59 years old who received an inactivated influenza vaccine. The chain carries TRBV12-3 or TRBV12-4 and TRBJ1-2; the match to TRBD1 covers 7 bases. The CDR3 nucleotides read TGTGCCAGCAGTTTGGGGACAGTACATGGCTACACCTTC. Protein: CASSLGTVHGYTF.